The rows below give T cell receptor beta chains drawn from one sample of a study of blood T cells in healthy people across ages. MiXCR was run by TCRdb on the 5' RACE reads, yielding one entry per CDR3 protein. The sample lists roughly 1,300,000 distinct CDR3 sequences; 59% were seen once. The sequencing input was blood. These TCRs come from a man aged 18-30 years in good health. The CDR3 runs from the conserved cysteine through the conserved F or W. D genes are given only for firm matches.

d_gene,v_gene,CDR3aa
TRBD1,TRBV6-6,CASSYRGRVGGYTF
NA,TRBV4-3,CASSATGEAFF
NA,TRBV7-9,CASSLEEGQQYF
NA,TRBV4-2,CASSRGDFPYEQYF
NA,TRBV7-9,CASSPRRPAIGETQYF
NA,TRBV6-2/TRBV6-3,CASSYSGPAKETQYF
NA,TRBV2,CASSELLRKNTEAFF
NA,TRBV11-2,CASSLHIASGNTIYF
NA,TRBV9,CASSVGGPVGNSPLHF
NA,TRBV29-1,CSSTGAGGYTF
NA,TRBV7-6,CASSPDRGFGSPLHF
NA,TRBV11-2,CASSSGDRWSDTQYF
TRBD2,TRBV9,CASSGRWVTSGYNEQFF
NA,TRBV20-1,CSASGGWGKAGGANVLTF
NA,TRBV20-1,CSARDPTGSYNEQFF
NA,TRBV4-1,CASSQDLTDTQYF
NA,TRBV6-6,CASLLSIRQSRWETQYF
TRBD2,TRBV20-1,CSARSLAGYNEQFF
NA,TRBV3-1,CASSQAGSNYGYTF
NA,TRBV27,CASSLPSDAQFF